The T cell receptor beta chain under discussion was sequenced for a study of neurological immune-mediated disorders. This clonotype was seen many times. Synthesis of cDNA was carried out by template-switch 5'RACE. The reaction used 10-nucleotide random UMIs. TCRdb reanalysed the 5' RACE reads using MiXCR and keeps one entry per CDR3 protein. Here the sample spans some 50,000 distinct CDR3 sequences, approximately 15% being singletons. Germline V gives CDR1 KGHDR, CDR2 SFDVKD. Trimming pared 9 bases from V and 4 bases from J, leaving 16 bases between. The CDR3 length is 14 residues. The source is a man aged 60 to 75 in good health. Sequenced input: PBMCs. V gene TRBV24-1 combines with J gene TRBJ2-3; D might be TRBD1 (6 bases). The CDR3 DNA sequence: TGTGCCACCTCTCGGGCAGGGGTCCCAGATACGCAGTATTTT. Amino acid sequence: CATSRAGVPDTQYF.